This TCR beta chain was sequenced for a study of Ad26.COV2.S vaccination and SARS-CoV-2 variants (dated by TCRdb to about 2021). Describing the broader study: Donors in the vaccine arm were drawn from COV1001, a phase I-IIa trial of Ad26.COV2.S in healthy adults that was multicentre, randomized, double-blind and placebo-controlled. Ad26.COV2.S was administered intramuscularly at 5 x 10^10 or 1 x 10^11 viral particles, either as a single shot or as two shots given 56 days apart. The specificity and breadth of SARS-CoV-2-reactive T cell receptors after Ad26.COV2.S vaccination were assessed by TCRbeta repertoire sequencing. The TCR-sequenced set comprised approximately 32 samples: some 19 Ad26.COV2.S vaccine recipients, 5 placebo recipients and 8 SARS-CoV-2 convalescent individuals. Participants in the trial were split at random into five groups of five each, receiving low-dose or high-dose Ad26.COV2.S once or twice, or else placebo on both occasions. Investigators remained blinded to trial group allocation during experiments and outcome assessment.

The immunoSEQ Assay was the method used to sequence TCRbeta CDR3 regions. After extraction, genomic DNA underwent amplification by bias-controlled multiplex PCR, followed by high-throughput sequencing. In the original analysis: To quantify the absolute abundance of every unique TCRbeta CDR3 region, sequences were collapsed and filtered. T cell fraction was estimated by normalizing TCRbeta template counts to usable DNA, which was measured by amplifying reference genes present in all nucleated cells. Repertoire TCRs were annotated as SARS-CoV-2-specific when V gene, CDR3 amino acid sequence and J gene were exactly matched to a known reactive TCR set. The reference SARS-CoV-2 TCR set came from MIRA and was filtered for enrichment in COVID-19-positive ImmuneCODE repertoires, removing public or cross-reactive TCRs. Using the MIRA antigens, annotated TCRs were further analysed by specific ORF or by position within an ORF. Breadth was defined as annotated unique rearrangements over total unique productive rearrangements; depth was the summed frequency of those rearrangements. Two-sided Wilcoxon rank-sum tests were applied when comparing TCR breadth between groups. TCRdb re-hosts the immuneACCESS table, in-frame sequences only. Its copies lack some clones; in the studies checked, an unresolved V gene accounts for under half of them, and the cause for the rest is not known. The V and J calls and the clone size are those of that table, but D and trimming were determined from the DNA. The sample yields some 320,000 clones; 85% were counted once. The ten top clones hold approximately 2% of the sample.

To note about this clone: It lacks a known antigen. No clone much larger than this one lies a single base away; base qualities are absent.

Sequences SGDLS (CDR1) and YYNGEE (CDR2) are obtained from the germline V gene. From the cysteine through the phenylalanine, the CDR3 covers 17 amino acids. CDR3 DNA is the only sequence kept; it has 51 bases, read in frame from the first base. Trimming removed 0 bases from V and 0 bases from J, leaving 13 bases between the germline ends. The treatment or condition label corresponds to: around 19 received Ad26.COV2.S at low or high dose, single or two shots; about 5 received placebo; per-sample allocation not given. Repertoires of vaccine and placebo recipients were sequenced from samples collected on day 63 after the first injection. Between 29 July and 7 August 2020, Cohort 1b enrolled about two dozen adults aged 18-55 years at one site in Boston, USA. Ad26.COV2.S was a replication-incompetent adenovirus type 26 vector expressing a prefusion-stabilized SARS-CoV-2 spike protein from the original Wuhan strain.

Findings and caveats that apply to the study as a whole: Comparable non-spike TCR breadth was observed between vaccine and placebo recipients, consistent with only spike being contained in the vaccine. After vaccination, substantial breadth of spike-specific CD8+ and CD4+ T cell responses was reported. The authors noted that the TCR breadth and depth analyses may have underestimated total T cell responses. Higher spike-specific TCR breadth was observed in Ad26.COV2.S recipients than in placebo recipients (P = 0.0014). The study was not powered to compare responses between vaccine doses or regimens.

This TCR came from a person between 18 and 65 years old who received the Ad26.COV2.S COVID-19 vaccine or a placebo. The receptor chain draws on TRBV9 and TRBJ1-3, with TRBD1 tentatively as D gene (6 bases match). Here the sequenced sample was peripheral blood, taken in a trial of Ad26.COV2.S vaccine versus placebo. The nucleotide sequence reads as follows: TGTGCCAGCAGCGTAGCACCGGGGGCAATCTCTGGAAACACCATATATTTT. Translated, it reads CASSVAPGAISGNTIYF.